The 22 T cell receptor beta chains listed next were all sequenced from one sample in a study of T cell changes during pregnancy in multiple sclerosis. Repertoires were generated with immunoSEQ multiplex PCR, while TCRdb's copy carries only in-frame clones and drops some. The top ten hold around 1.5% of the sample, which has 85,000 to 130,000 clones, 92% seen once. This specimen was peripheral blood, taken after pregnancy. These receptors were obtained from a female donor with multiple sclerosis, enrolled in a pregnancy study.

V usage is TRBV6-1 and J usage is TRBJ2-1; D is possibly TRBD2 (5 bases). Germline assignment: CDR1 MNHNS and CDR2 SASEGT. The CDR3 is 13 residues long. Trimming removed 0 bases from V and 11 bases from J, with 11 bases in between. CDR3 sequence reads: CASSEARTGKQFF. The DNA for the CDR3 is TGTGCCAGCAGTGAAGCGCGAACGGGGAAGCAGTTCTTC.

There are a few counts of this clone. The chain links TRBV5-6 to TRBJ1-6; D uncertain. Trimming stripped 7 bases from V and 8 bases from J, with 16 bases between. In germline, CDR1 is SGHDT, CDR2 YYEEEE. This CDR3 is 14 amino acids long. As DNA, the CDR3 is TGTGCCAGCGCTGGCGGGCAGGAGGATTCACCCCTCCACTTT. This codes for CASAGGQEDSPLHF.

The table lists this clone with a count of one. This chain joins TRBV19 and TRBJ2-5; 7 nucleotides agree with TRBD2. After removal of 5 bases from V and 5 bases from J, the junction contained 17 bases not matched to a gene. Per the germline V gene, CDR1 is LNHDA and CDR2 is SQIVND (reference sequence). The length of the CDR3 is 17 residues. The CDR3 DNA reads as TGTGCCAGTAGTGTCGGTTCTAGCGGCCTCTCCGGGGAGACCCAGTACTTC. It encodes CASSVGSSGLSGETQYF.

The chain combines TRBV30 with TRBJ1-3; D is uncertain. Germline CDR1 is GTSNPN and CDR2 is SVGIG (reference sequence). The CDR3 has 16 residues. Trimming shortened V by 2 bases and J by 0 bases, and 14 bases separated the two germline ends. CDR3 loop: CAWSPGILSSGNTIYF. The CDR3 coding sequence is TGTGCCTGGAGTCCGGGGATCCTCTCCTCTGGAAACACCATATATTTT.

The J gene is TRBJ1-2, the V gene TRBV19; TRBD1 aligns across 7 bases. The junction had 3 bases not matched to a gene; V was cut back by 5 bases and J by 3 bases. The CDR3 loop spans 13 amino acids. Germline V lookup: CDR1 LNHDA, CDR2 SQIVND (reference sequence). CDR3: CASSLTGHYGYTF. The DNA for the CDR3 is TGTGCCAGTAGTCTGACAGGGCACTATGGCTACACCTTC.

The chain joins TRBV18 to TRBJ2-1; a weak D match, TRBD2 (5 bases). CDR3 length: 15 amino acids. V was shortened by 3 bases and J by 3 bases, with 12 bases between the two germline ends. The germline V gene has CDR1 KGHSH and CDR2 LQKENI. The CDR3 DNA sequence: TGTGCCAGCTCACCGGAGCGGTCGCTCTACAATGAGCAGTTCTTC. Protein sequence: CASSPERSLYNEQFF.

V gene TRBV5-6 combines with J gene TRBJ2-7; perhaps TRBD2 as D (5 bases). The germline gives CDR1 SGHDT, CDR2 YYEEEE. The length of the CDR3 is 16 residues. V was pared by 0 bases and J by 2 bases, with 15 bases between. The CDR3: CASSLGGGRVPYEQYF. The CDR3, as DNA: TGTGCCAGCAGCTTGGGTGGTGGGAGAGTACCCTACGAGCAGTACTTC.

Here the CDR3 reads CASSLPRSGYTF. CDR3 nucleotides: TGTGCCAGCAGCTTGCCCCGGTCTGGCTACACCTTC. The chain employs TRBV5-6 and TRBJ1-2; D is unclear. The length of the CDR3 is 12 residues. Germline V gives CDR1 SGHDT, CDR2 YYEEEE. V was trimmed by 1 base and J by 7 bases, leaving 8 bases between them.

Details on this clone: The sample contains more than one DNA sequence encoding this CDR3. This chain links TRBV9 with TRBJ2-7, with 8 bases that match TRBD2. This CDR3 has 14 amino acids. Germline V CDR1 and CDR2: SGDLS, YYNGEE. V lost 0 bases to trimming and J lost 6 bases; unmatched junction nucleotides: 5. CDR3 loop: CASSVGTGGSEQYF. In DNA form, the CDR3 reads TGTGCCAGCAGCGTAGGGACGGGAGGGAGCGAGCAGTACTTC.

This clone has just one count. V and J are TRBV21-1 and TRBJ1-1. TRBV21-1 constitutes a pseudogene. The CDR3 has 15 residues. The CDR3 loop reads CASSKGPGGQTEAFF. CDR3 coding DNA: TGTGCCAGCAGCAAAGGCCCCGGGGGGCAAACTGAAGCTTTCTTT.

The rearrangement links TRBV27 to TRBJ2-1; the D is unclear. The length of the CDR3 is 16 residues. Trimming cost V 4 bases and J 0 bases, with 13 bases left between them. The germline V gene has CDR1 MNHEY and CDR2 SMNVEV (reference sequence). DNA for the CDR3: TGTGCCAGCAGTTCTTTAGCTGTCAGCTCCTACAATGAGCAGTTCTTC. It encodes CASSSLAVSSYNEQFF.

The CDR3 is CASSLGLALYNEQFF. Here the CDR3 DNA reads TGTGCCAGCAGTTTAGGACTAGCTCTTTACAATGAGCAGTTCTTC. The rearrangement uses TRBV27 and TRBJ2-1; 8 bases fit TRBD2. V lost 2 bases, J lost 4 bases, and 4 bases stayed unmatched. Germline V gene sequence: CDR1 MNHEY, CDR2 SMNVEV (reference sequence). The CDR3 has 15 amino acids.

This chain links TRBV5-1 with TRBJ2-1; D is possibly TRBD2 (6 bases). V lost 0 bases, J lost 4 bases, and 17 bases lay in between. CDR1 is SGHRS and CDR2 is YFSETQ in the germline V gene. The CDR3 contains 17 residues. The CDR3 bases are TGCGCCAGCAGCTTGGAGTTGCTTCCGGGACTGTACAATGAGCAGTTCTTC. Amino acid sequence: CASSLELLPGLYNEQFF.

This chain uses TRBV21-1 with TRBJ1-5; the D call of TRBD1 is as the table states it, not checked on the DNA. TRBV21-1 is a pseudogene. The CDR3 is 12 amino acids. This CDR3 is CASSKGVKPQHF. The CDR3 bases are TGTGCCAGCAGCAAAGGTGTCAAGCCCCAGCATTTT.

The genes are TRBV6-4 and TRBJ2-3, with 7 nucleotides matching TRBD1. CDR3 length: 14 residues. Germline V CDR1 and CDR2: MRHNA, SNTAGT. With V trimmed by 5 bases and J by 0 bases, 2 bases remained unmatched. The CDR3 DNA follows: TGTGCCAGCAGTTCAGGGGGAAGCACAGATACGCAGTATTTT. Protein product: CASSSGGSTDTQYF.

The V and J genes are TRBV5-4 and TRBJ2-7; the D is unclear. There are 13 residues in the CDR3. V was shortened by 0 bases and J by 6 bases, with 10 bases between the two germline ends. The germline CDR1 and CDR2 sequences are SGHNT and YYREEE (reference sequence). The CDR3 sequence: CASSLGANSEQYF. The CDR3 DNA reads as TGTGCCAGCAGCTTGGGAGCTAACTCCGAGCAGTACTTC. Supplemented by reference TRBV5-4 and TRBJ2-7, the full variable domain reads ETGVTQSPTHLIKTRGQQVTLRCSSQSGHNTVSWYQQALGQGPQFIFQYYREEENGRGNFPPRFSGLQFPNYSSELNVNALELDDSALYLCASSLGANSEQYFGPGTRLTVT.

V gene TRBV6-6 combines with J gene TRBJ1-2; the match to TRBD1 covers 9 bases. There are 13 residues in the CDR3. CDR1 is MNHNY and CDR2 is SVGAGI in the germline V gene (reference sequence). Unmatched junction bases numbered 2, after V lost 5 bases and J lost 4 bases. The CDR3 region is CASSGTGRYGYTF. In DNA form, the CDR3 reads TGTGCCAGCAGTGGGACAGGGCGCTATGGCTACACCTTC.

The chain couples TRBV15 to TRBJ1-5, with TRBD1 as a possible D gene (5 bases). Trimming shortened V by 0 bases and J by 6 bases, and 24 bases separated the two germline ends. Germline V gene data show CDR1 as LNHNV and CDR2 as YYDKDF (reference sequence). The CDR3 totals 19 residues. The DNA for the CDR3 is TGTGCCACCAGCAGAGATCGGGCGGAAAACCCCTGGGGCGGTCAGCCCCAGCATTTT. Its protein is CATSRDRAENPWGGQPQHF.

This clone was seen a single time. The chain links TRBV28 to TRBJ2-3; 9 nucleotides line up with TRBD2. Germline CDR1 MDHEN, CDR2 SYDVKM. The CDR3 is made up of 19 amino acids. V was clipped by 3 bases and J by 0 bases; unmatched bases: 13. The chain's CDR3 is CASSFFRGSSGTSTDTQYF. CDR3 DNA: TGTGCCAGCAGTTTCTTTCGGGGCTCTAGCGGGACTAGCACAGATACGCAGTATTTT.

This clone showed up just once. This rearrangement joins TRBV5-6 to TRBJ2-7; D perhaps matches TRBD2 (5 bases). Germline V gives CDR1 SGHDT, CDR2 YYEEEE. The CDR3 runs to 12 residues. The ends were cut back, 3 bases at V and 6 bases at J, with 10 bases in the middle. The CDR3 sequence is CASSSGNREQYF. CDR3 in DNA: TGTGCCAGCAGCTCGGGGAATCGCGAGCAGTACTTC.

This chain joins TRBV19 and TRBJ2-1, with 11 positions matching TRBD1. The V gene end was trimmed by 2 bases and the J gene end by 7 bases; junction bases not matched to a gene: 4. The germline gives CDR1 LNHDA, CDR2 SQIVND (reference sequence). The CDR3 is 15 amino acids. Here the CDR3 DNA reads TGTGCCAGTAGTATAACAGGGACAGGGGGAAATGAGCAGTTCTTC. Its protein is CASSITGTGGNEQFF.

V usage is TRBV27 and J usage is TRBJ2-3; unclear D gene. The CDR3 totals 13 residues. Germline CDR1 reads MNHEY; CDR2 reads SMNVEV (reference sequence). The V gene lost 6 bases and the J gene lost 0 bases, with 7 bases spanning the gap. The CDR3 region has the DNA TGTGCCAGCAGACACACAAGCACAGATACGCAGTATTTT. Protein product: CASRHTSTDTQYF.